One and the same sample provided the 9 T cell receptor beta chains below, sequenced in a study of cytotoxic CD8 clonotypes in ibrutinib-treated CLL. Measured with immunoSEQ multiplex PCR; TCRdb has only the in-frame clones, and not every one. The table lists over 95,000 clones, about 50% of them singletons. This sample comprised PBMCs, obtained after 24 months of ibrutinib treatment. The receptors stem from a human donor with chronic lymphocytic leukemia.

This sequence joins TRBV6-5 and TRBJ2-7; TRBD1 matches at 10 bases. Per the germline V gene, CDR1 is MNHEY and CDR2 is SVGAGI. The trim removed 6 bases at V and 3 bases at J, leaving 2 bases unmatched. The CDR3 loop spans 13 amino acids. CDR3 DNA: TGTGCCAGCAGGGGACAGGGGATCTACGAGCAGTACTTC. This sequence encodes CASRGQGIYEQYF.

V is TRBV7-2 and J is TRBJ2-7, with D maybe TRBD1 (5 bases). The V gene's germline CDR1 is SGHTA and CDR2 FQGNSA. CDR3 length: 15 residues. Trimming pared 1 base from V and 2 bases from J, leaving 12 bases between. CDR3 protein: CASSLGTGRTYEQYF. The CDR3 coding sequence is TGTGCCAGCAGCTTAGGTACAGGCCGGACCTACGAGCAGTACTTC.

This rearrangement joins TRBV7-2 to TRBJ1-2; D is possibly TRBD1 (6 bases). Germline loops: CDR1 SGHTA, CDR2 FQGNSA. Trimming pared 2 bases from V and 8 bases from J, leaving 15 bases between. The CDR3 consists of 14 residues. The CDR3 sequence is CASSLQLQGSGYTF. The CDR3 coding sequence is TGTGCCAGCAGCTTACAACTCCAGGGGTCGGGCTACACCTTC.

This clone was counted between two and nine times. The V call is TRBV10-3, the J call TRBJ1-2; D gene ambiguous. The V end was cut by 3 bases, the J end by 5 bases, with 13 bases between. In germline, CDR1 is ENHRY, CDR2 SYGVKD. The CDR3 runs 14 residues. This chain's CDR3 is CAISDPTGRYGYTF. The DNA of the CDR3 is TGTGCCATCAGTGACCCCACGGGTCGGTATGGCTACACCTTC.

V gene TRBV7-3 combines with J gene TRBJ2-3; 7 positions agree with TRBD1. This CDR3 region has 15 residues. Germline loops: CDR1 SGHTA, CDR2 FQGTGA. With V trimmed by 5 bases and J by 2 bases, 7 bases remained unmatched. The CDR3 is CASSVTGTVTDTQYF. CDR3 DNA: TGTGCCAGCAGCGTTACGGGGACAGTCACAGATACGCAGTATTTT.

The rearrangement uses TRBV5-1 and TRBJ2-7; 8 nucleotides align to TRBD1. Germline-derived CDR1 and CDR2 are SGHRS and YFSETQ. J lost 2 bases, V lost 1 base, and 5 bases had no gene match. The CDR3 runs 15 residues. CDR3 nucleotide sequence: TGCGCCAGCAGCTTGTTAGACAGGGGCCCCTACGAGCAGTACTTC. This gives the protein CASSLLDRGPYEQYF.

This clone was detected only a few times. The V call is TRBV9, the J call TRBJ2-2, with D unresolved. Per germline, CDR1 SGDLS and CDR2 YYNGEE. Trimming removed 4 bases from V and 4 bases from J, with 11 bases in between. The length of the CDR3 is 14 residues. The CDR3 bases are TGTGCCAGCAGCCCCGGTGTGAGCACCGGGGAGCTGTTTTTT. This encodes CASSPGVSTGELFF.

Only a few counts were recorded for this clone. V gene TRBV2 combines with J gene TRBJ1-2; a weak D match, TRBD1 (5 bases). The length of the CDR3 is 12 residues. The V gene lost 0 bases and the J gene lost 10 bases, with 9 bases spanning the gap. Germline values: CDR1 SNHLY, CDR2 FYNNEI. The CDR3 sequence is CASSEAWDLYTF. The CDR3 DNA follows: TGTGCCAGCAGTGAAGCGTGGGACCTCTACACCTTC.

In this sample, this clone turned up a few times. Here the CDR3 reads CAWKDRTGFVDTGELFF. The CDR3 DNA sequence: TGTGCCTGGAAAGACCGAACGGGGTTTGTGGACACCGGGGAGCTGTTTTTT. The chain employs TRBV30 and TRBJ2-2; D perhaps matches TRBD2 (5 bases). The germline gives CDR1 GTSNPN, CDR2 SVGIG (reference sequence). Deletions cut 4 bases from V and 3 bases from J, with 21 bases between. The CDR3 runs to 17 residues.